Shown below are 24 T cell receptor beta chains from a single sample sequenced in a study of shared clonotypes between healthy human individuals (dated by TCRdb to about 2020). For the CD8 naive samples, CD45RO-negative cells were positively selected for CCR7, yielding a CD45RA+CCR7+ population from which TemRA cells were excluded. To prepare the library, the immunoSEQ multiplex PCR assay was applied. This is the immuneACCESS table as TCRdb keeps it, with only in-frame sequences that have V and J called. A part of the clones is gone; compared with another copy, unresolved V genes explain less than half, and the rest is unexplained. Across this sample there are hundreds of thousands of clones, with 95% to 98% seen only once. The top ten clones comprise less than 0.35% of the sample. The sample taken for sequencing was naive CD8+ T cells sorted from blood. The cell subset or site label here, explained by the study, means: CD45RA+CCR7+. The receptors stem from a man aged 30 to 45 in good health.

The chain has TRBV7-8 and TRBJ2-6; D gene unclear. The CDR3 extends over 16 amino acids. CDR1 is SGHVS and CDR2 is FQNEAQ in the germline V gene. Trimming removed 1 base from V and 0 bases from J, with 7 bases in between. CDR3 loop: CASSLVGHSGANVLTF. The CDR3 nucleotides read TGTGCCAGCAGCTTAGTTGGCCACTCTGGGGCCAACGTCCTGACTTTC.

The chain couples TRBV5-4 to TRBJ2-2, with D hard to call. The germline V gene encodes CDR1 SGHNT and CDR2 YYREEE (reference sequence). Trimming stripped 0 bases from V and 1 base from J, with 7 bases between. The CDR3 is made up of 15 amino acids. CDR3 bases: TGTGCCAGCAGCTTGGGGCAGGAGAACACCGGGGAGCTGTTTTTT. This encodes CASSLGQENTGELFF.

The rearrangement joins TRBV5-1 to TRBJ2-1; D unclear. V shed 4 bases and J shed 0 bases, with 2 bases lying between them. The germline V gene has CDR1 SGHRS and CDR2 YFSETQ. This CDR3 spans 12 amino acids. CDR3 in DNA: TGCGCCAGCAGCCCCTCCTACAATGAGCAGTTCTTC. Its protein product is CASSPSYNEQFF.

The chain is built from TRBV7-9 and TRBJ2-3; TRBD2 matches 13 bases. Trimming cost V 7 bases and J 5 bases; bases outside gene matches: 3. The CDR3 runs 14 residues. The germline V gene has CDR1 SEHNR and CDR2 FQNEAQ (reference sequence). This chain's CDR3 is CASTGLAGVDTQYF. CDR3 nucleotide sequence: TGTGCCAGCACCGGACTAGCGGGAGTAGATACGCAGTATTTT.

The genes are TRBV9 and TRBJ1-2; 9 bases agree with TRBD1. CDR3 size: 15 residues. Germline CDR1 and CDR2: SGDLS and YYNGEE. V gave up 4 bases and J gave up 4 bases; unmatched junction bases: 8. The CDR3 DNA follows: TGTGCCAGCAGCCCGAGGACAGGGGCCCCCTATGGCTACACCTTC. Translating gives CASSPRTGAPYGYTF.

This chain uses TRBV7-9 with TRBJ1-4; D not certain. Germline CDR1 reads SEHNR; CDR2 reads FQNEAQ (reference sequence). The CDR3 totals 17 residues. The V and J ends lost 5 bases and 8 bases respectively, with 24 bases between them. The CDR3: CASSPNRGAPFAEKLFF. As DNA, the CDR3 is TGTGCCAGCAGCCCAAACCGGGGAGCGCCCTTCGCCGAAAAACTGTTTTTT.

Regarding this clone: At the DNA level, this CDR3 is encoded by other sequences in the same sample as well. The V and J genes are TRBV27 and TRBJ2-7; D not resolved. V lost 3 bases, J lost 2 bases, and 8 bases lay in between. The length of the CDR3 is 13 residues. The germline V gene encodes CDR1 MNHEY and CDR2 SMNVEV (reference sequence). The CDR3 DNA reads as TGTGCCAGCAGTTTGAGGAGAACCTACGAGCAGTACTTC. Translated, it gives CASSLRRTYEQYF.

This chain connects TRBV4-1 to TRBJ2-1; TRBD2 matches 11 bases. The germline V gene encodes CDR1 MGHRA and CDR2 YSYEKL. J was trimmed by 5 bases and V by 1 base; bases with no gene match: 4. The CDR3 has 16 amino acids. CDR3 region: CASSQGGTSGNNEQFF. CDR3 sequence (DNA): TGCGCCAGCAGCCAAGGAGGGACTAGCGGCAACAATGAGCAGTTCTTC.

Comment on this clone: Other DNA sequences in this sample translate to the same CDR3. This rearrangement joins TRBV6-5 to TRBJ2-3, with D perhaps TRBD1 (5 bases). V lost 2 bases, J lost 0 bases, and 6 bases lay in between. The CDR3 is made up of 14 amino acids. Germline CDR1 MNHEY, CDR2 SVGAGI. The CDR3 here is CASSYPGSTDTQYF. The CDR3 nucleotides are TGTGCCAGCAGTTACCCAGGGAGCACAGATACGCAGTATTTT.

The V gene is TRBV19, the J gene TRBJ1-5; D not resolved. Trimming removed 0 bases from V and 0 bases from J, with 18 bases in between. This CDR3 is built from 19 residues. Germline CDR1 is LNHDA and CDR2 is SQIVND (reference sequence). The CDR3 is CASSIDNTYRRDSNQPQHF. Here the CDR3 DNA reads TGTGCCAGTAGTATAGATAACACTTACAGACGTGATAGCAATCAGCCCCAGCATTTT.

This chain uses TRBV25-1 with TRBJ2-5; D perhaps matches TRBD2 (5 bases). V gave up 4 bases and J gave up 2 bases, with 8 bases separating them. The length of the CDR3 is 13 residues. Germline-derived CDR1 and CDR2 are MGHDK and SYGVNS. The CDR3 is CASSGWEQETQYF. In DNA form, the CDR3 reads TGTGCCAGCAGTGGTTGGGAGCAAGAGACCCAGTACTTC.

The CDR3 is CASSLGTLARGAQYF. CDR3 in DNA: TGTGCCAGCAGCTTAGGGACTCTGGCTAGAGGCGCGCAGTATTTT. The V call is TRBV7-9, the J call TRBJ2-3; maybe TRBD2 (5 bases). The germline CDR1 and CDR2 sequences are SEHNR and FQNEAQ (reference sequence). This CDR3 has 15 residues. V lost 1 base and J lost 10, with 18 bases in between.

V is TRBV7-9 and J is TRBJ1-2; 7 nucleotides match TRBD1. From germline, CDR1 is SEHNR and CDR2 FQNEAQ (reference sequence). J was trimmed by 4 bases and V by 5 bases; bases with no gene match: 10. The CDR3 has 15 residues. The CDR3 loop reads CASSPRQGVIYGYTF. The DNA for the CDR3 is TGTGCCAGCAGCCCCCGGCAGGGGGTAATCTATGGCTACACCTTC.

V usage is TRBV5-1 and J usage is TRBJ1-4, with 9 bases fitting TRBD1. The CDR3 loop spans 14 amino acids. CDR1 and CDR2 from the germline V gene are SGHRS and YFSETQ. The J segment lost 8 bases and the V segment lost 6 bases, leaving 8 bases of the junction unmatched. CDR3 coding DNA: TGCGCCAGCACACCATGGGGACAGGGCGAAAAACTGTTTTTT. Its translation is CASTPWGQGEKLFF.

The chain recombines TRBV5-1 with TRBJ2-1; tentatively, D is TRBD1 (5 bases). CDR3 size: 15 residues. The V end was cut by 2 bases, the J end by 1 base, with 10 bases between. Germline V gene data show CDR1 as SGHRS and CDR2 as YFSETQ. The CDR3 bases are TGCGCCAGCAGCTTTCGACAGAGTTCCTACAATGAGCAGTTCTTC. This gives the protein CASSFRQSSYNEQFF.

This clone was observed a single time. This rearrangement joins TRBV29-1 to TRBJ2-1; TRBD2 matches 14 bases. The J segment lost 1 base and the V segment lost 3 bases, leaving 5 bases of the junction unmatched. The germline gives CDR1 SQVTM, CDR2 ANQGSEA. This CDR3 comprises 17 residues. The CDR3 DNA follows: TGCAGCGTTGACGGGACTAGCGGGAGTGGTTCCTACAATGAGCAGTTCTTC. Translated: CSVDGTSGSGSYNEQFF.

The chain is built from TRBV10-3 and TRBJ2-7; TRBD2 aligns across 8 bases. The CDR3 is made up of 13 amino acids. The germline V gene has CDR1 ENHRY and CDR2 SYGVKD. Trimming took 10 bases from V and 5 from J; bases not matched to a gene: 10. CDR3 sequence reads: CATNSGRTDEQYF. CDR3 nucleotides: TGTGCCACCAACAGCGGGAGAACGGACGAGCAGTACTTC.

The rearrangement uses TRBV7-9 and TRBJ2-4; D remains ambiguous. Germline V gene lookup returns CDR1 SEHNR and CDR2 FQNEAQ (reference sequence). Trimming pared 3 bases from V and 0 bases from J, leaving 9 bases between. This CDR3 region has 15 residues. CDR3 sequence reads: CASSLPEVAKNIQYF. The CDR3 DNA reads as TGTGCCAGCAGCTTGCCCGAGGTAGCCAAAAACATTCAGTACTTC. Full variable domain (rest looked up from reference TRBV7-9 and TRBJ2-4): DTGVSQNPRHKITKRGQNVTFRCDPISEHNRLYWYRQTLGQGPEFLTYFQNEAQLEKSRLLSDRFSAERPKGSFSTLEIQRTEQGDSAMYLCASSLPEVAKNIQYFGAGTRLSVL.

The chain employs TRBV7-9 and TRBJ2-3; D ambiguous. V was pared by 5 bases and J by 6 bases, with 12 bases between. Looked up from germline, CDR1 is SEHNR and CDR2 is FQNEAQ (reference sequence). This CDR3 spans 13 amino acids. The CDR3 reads CASSLRLRDTQYF. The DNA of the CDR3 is TGTGCCAGCAGCCTCCGTTTGCGGGATACGCAGTATTTT.

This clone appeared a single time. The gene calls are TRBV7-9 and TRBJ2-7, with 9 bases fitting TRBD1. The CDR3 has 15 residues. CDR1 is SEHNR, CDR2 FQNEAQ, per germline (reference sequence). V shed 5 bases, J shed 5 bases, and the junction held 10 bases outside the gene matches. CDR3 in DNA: TGTGCCAGCAGCCCCGGGACAGGGATGGTGAACGAGCAGTACTTC. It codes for CASSPGTGMVNEQYF.

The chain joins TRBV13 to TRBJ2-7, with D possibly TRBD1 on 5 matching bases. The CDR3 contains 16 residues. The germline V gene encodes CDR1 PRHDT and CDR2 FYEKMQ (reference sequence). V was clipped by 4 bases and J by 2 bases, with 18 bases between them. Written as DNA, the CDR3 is TGTGCCAGCAGCTCCACAGACAGCGCGCTGACCTACGAGCAGTACTTC. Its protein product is CASSSTDSALTYEQYF.

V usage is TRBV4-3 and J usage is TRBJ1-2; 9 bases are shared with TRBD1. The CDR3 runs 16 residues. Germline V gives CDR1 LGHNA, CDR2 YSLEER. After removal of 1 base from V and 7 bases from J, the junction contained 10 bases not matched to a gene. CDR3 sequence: CASSQVMGTGGGGYTF. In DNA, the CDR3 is TGCGCCAGCAGCCAAGTTATGGGAACAGGGGGCGGTGGCTACACCTTC.

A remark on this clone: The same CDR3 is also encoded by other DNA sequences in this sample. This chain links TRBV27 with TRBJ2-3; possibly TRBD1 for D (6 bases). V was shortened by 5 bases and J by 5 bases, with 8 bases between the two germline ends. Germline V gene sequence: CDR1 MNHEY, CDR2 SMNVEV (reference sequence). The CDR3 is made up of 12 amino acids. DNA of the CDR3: TGTGCCAGCAGTCCCAGGGGAGATACGCAGTATTTT. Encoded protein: CASSPRGDTQYF.

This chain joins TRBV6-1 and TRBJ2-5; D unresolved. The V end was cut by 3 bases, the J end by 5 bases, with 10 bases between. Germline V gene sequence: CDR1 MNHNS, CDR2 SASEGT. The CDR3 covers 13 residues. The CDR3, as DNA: TGTGCCAGCAGTGATTCGGAGAAGGAGACCCAGTACTTC. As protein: CASSDSEKETQYF.